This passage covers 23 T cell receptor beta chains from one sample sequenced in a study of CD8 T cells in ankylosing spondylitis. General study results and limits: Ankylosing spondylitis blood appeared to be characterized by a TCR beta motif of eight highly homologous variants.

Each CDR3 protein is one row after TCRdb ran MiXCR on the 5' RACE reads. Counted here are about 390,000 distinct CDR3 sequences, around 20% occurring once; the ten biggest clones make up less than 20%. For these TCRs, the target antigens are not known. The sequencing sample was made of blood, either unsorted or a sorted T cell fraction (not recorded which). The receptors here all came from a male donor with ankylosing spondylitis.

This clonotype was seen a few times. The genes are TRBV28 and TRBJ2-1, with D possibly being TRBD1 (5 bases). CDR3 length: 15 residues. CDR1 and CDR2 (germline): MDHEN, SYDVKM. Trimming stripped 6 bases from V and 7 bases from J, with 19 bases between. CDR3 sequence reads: CASRRAGGPGNEQFF. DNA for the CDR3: TGTGCCAGCAGGCGTGCTGGCGGTCCAGGGAATGAGCAGTTCTTC. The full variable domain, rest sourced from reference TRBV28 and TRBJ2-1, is DVKVTQSSRYLVKRTGEKVFLECVQDMDHENMFWYRQDPGLGLRLIYFSYDVKMKEKGDIPEGYSVSREKKERFSLILESASTNQTSMYLCASRRAGGPGNEQFFGPGTRLTVL.

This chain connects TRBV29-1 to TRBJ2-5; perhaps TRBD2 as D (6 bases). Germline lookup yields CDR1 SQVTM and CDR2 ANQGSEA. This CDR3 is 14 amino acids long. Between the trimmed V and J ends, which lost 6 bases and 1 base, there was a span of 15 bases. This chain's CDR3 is CSVDRTNIQETQYF. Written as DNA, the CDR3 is TGCAGCGTCGATCGGACTAATATCCAAGAGACCCAGTACTTC.

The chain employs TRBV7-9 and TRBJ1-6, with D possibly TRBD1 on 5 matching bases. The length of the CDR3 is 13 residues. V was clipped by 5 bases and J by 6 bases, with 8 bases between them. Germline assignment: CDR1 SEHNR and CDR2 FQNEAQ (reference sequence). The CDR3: CASSGTVNSPLHF. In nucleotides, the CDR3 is TGTGCCAGCAGCGGGACGGTTAATTCACCCCTCCACTTT.

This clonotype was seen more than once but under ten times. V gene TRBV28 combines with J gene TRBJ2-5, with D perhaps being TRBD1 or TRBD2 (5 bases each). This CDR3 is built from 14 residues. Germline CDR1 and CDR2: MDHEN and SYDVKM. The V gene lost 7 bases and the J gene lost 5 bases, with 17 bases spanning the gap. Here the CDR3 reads CASIRRGPVETQYF. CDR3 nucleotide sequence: TGTGCCAGCATAAGACGGGGCCCCGTGGAGACCCAGTACTTC.

CDR3 coding DNA: TGTGCCAGCAGCTTAAACCAGGACAGAGAGAATGAGCAGTTCTTC. Its translation is CASSLNQDRENEQFF. This chain links TRBV7-2 with TRBJ2-1; D might be TRBD1 (6 bases). The CDR3 length is 15 residues. Per germline, CDR1 SGHTA and CDR2 FQGNSA. The V and J ends lost 2 bases and 7 bases respectively, with 15 bases between them.

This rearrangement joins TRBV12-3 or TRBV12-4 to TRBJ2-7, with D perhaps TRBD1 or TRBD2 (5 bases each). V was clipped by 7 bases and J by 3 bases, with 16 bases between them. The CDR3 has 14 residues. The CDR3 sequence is CASNPLGPNYEQYF. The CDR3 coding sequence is TGTGCCAGCAACCCGTTGGGACCGAACTACGAGCAGTACTTC.

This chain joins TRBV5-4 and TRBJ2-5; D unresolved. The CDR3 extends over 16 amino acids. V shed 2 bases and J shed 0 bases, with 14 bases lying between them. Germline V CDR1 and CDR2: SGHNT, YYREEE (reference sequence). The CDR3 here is CASSFGGNAYQETQYF. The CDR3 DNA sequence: TGTGCCAGCAGCTTCGGTGGTAACGCGTACCAAGAGACCCAGTACTTC.

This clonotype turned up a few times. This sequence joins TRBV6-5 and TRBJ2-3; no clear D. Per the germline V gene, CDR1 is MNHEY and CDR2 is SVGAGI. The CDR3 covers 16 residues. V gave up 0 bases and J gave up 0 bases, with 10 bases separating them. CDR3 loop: CASSYSATLSTDTQYF. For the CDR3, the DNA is TGTGCCAGCAGTTACTCGGCAACACTGAGCACAGATACGCAGTATTTT.

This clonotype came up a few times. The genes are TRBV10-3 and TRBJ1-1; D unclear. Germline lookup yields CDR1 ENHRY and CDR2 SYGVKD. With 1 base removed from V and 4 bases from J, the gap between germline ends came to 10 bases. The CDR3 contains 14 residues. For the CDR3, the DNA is TGTGCCATCAGTGAGTTTGAGGGCGGCACTGAAGCTTTCTTT. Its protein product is CAISEFEGGTEAFF.

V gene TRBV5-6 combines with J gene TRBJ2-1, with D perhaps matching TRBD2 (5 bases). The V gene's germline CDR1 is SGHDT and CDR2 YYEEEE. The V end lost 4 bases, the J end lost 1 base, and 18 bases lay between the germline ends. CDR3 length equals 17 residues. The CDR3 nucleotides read TGTGCCAGCAGCACTCCCTCCAGAGGGTCATCCTACAATGAGCAGTTCTTC. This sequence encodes CASSTPSRGSSYNEQFF.

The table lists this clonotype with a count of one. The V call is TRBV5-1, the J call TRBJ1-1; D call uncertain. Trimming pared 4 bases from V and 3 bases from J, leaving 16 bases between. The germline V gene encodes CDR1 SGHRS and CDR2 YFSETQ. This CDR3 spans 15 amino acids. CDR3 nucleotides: TGCGCCAGCAGCCCGGACCGGGGAGGTGACACTGAAGCTTTCTTT. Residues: CASSPDRGGDTEAFF.

CDR3: CASSFEGGRNTEAFF. CDR3 DNA: TGTGCCAGCAGTTTCGAGGGGGGAAGGAACACTGAAGCTTTCTTT. The gene calls are TRBV27 and TRBJ1-1; a possible D gene is TRBD1 (6 bases). This CDR3 spans 15 amino acids. V was trimmed by 3 bases and J by 1 base, leaving 12 bases between them. The germline V gene has CDR1 MNHEY and CDR2 SMNVEV (reference sequence).

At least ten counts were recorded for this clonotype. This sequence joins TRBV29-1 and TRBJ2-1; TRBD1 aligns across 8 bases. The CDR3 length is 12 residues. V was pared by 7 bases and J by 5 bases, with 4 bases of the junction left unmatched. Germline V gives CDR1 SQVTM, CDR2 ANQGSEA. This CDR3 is CSGGQGNNEQFF. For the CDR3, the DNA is TGCAGCGGAGGACAGGGAAACAATGAGCAGTTCTTC.

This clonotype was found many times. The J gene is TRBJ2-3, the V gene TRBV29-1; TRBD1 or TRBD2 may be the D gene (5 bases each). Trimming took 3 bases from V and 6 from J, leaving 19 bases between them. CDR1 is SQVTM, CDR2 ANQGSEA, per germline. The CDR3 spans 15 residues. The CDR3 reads CSVDKGDLNSDTQYF. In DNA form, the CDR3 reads TGCAGCGTTGATAAAGGGGACCTGAATTCGGATACGCAGTATTTT.

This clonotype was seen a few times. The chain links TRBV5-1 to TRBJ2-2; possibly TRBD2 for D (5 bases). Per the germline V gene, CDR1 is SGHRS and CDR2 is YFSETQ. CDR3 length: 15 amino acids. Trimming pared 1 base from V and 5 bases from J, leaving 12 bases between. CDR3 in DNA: TGCGCCAGCAGCTTGCTTACTGAGGGAACCGGGGAGCTGTTTTTT. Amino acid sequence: CASSLLTEGTGELFF.

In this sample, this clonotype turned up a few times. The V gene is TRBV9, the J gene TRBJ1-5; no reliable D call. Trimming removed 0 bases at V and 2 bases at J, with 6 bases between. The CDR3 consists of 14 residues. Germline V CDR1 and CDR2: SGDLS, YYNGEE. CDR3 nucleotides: TGTGCCAGCAGCGTAGGCGGGGGCAATCAGCCCCAGCATTTT. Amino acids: CASSVGGGNQPQHF.

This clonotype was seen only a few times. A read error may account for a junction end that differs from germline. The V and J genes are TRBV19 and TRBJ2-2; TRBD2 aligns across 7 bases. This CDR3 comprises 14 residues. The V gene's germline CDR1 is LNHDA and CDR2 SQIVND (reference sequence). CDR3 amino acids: CASTDGRNPGELFF. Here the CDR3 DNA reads TGTGCCAGTACAGACGGGAGGAACCCCGGGGAGCTGTTTTTT.

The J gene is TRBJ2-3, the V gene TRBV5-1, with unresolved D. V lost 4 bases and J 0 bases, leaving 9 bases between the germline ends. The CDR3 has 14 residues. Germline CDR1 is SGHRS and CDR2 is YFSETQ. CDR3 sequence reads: CASSATRSTDTQYF. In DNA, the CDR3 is TGCGCCAGCAGCGCCACCCGGAGCACAGATACGCAGTATTTT.

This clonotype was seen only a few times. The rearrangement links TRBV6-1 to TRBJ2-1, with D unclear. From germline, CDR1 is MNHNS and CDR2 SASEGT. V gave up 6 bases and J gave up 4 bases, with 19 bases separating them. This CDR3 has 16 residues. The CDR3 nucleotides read TGTGCCAGCAGCCCGCGGCGGAGTTACCCATACAATGAGCAGTTCTTC. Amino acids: CASSPRRSYPYNEQFF.

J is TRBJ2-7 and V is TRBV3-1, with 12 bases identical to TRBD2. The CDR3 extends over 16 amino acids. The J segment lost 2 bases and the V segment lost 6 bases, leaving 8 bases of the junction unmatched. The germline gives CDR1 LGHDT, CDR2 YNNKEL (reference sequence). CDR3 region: CASRETSGSYPYEQYF. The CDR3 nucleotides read TGTGCCAGCAGGGAGACTAGCGGGAGCTACCCCTACGAGCAGTACTTC.

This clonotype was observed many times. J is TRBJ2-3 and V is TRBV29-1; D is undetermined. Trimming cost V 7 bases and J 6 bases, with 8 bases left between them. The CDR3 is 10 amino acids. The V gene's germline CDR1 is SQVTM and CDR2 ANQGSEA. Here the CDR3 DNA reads TGCAGCGGAAAGGTGGATACGCAGTATTTT. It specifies CSGKVDTQYF.

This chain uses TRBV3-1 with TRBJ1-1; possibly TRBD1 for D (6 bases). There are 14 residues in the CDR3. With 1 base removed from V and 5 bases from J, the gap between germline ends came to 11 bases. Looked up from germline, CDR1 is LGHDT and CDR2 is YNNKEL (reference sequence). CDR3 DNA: TGTGCCAGCAGCCAAGTAAGGGGGGGGACTGAAGCTTTCTTT. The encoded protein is CASSQVRGGTEAFF.

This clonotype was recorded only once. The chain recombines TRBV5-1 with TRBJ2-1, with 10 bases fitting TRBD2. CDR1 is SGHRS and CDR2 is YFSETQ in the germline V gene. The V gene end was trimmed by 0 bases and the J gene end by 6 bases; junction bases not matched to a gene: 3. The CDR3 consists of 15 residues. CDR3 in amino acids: CASSLDPSGSNEQFF. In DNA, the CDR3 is TGCGCCAGCAGCTTGGACCCTAGCGGGAGCAATGAGCAGTTCTTC.